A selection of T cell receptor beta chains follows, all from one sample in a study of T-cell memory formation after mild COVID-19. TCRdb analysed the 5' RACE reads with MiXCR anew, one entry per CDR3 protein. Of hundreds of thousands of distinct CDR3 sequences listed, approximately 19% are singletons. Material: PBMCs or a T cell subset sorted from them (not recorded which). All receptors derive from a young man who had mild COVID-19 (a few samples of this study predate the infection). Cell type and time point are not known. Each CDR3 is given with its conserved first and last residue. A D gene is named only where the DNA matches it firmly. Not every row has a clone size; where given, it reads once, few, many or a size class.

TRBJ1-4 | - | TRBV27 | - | TGTGCCAGCAGTTCCTACAGGGCAACTAATGAAAAACTGTTTTTT | CASSSYRATNEKLFF
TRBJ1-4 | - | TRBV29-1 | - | TGCAGCGTAAAATCCCTGCCCGGTGAAAAACTGTTTTTT | CSVKSLPGEKLFF
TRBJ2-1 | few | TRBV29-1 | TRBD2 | TGCAGCGCCCGGCTAGCGGGGGCTTACAATGAGCAGTTCTTC | CSARLAGAYNEQFF
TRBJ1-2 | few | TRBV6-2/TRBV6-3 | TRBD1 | TGTGCCAGCAGTCCACGGCTCTGGACAGGGGTGCGCGGCTACACCTTC | CASSPRLWTGVRGYTF
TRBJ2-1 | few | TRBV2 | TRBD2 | TGTGCCAGCAGTGATGCACTAGCGGGGGGGCATGAGCAGTTCTTC | CASSDALAGGHEQFF
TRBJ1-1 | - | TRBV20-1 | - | TGCAGTGCTAGAAGTAGAACAGGGTGGAACACTGAAGCTTTCTTT | CSARSRTGWNTEAFF
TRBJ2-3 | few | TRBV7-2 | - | TGTGCCAGCAGCTTATACGGCCCAACGGCAGATACGCAGTATTTT | CASSLYGPTADTQYF
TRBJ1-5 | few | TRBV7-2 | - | TGTGCCAGCAGCCCTCGACCGTATCAGCCCCAGCATTTT | CASSPRPYQPQHF
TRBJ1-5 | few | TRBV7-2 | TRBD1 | TGTGCCAGCAGCTTGGGACAGGTGAATCAGCCCCAGCATTTT | CASSLGQVNQPQHF
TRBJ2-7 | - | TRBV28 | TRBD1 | TGTGCCAGCAGTTTAGGGGGACAGGGTTACGAGCAGTACTTC | CASSLGGQGYEQYF
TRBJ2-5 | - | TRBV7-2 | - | TGTGCCAGCAGCCCAAGTCGGCTCGAGACCCAGTACTTC | CASSPSRLETQYF
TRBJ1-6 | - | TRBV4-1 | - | TGCGCCAGCAGCTTAGAGACCAGTACGAATTCACCCCTCCACTTT | CASSLETSTNSPLHF
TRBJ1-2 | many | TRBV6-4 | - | TGTGCCAGCAGACACCTGACCTATGGCTACACCTTC | CASRHLTYGYTF
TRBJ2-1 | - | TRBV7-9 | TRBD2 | TGTGCCAGCAGCTTAAGGCGGGGGGACAACAATGAGCAGTTCTTC | CASSLRRGDNNEQFF
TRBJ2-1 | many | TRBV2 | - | TGTGCCAGCGACAACTACAATGAGCAGTTCTTC | CASDNYNEQFF
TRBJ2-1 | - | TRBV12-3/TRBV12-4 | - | TGTGCCAGCACCGAGGGGGGACGCTACAATGAGCAGTTCTTC | CASTEGGRYNEQFF
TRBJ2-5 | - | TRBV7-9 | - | TGTGCCAGCAGCTCACGAGGGGACCGAGAGACCCAGTACTTC | CASSSRGDRETQYF
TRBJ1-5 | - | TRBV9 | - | TGTGCCAGCAGCCCAGAGGGGACTAGCAATCAGCCCCAGCATTTT | CASSPEGTSNQPQHF
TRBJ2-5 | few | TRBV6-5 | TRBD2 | TGTGCCAGCAACCCTAGCGGGGGACGGCAAGAGACCCAGTACTTC | CASNPSGGRQETQYF
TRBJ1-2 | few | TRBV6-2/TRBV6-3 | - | TGTGCCAGCAGCCCCGGTCTGAACTATGGCTACACCTTC | CASSPGLNYGYTF